The 29 T cell receptor beta chains below were found in one sample sequenced in a study of cytomegalovirus exposure and HLA in healthy donors. Only in-frame clones appear in the TCRdb table, and some are missing; sequencing was by immunoSEQ multiplex PCR. The table records about 160,000 clones, 95% to 97% of them present only once. Sequencing used PBMCs. The receptors derive from a woman aged 18-29 years in good health and CMV-seronegative.

The V gene is TRBV15, the J gene TRBJ1-2, with D maybe TRBD1 (6 bases). V was trimmed by 4 bases and J by 4 bases, leaving 25 bases between them. The CDR3 extends over 18 amino acids. Germline CDR1 reads LNHNV; CDR2 reads YYDKDF (reference sequence). The CDR3 protein is CATSIRGAGTFLSYGYTF. The CDR3 coding sequence is TGTGCCACCAGCATACGGGGGGCAGGAACCTTCCTCTCCTATGGCTACACCTTC.

The J gene is TRBJ2-5, the V gene TRBV10-3; 11 bases map to TRBD2. J was trimmed by 1 base and V by 4 bases; bases with no gene match: 2. CDR3 size: 15 residues. Germline CDR1 ENHRY, CDR2 SYGVKD. CDR3 DNA: TGTGCCATCAGTGTAGCGGGGGGGCCCCAAGAGACCCAGTACTTC. Its translation is CAISVAGGPQETQYF.

The J gene is TRBJ1-5, the V gene TRBV7-2; the D gene is possibly TRBD1 (6 bases). CDR1 SGHTA and CDR2 FQGNSA come from the germline V gene. The ends were cut back, 1 base at V and 1 base at J, with 11 bases in the middle. The CDR3 is 16 amino acids. CDR3 nucleotide sequence: TGTGCCAGCAGCTTAGTGGGGGGGGCGAGCAATCAGCCCCAGCATTTT. The encoded protein is CASSLVGGASNQPQHF.

The chain carries TRBV10-3 and TRBJ2-1; D is possibly TRBD2 (6 bases). CDR1 is ENHRY, CDR2 SYGVKD, per germline. The CDR3 has 17 residues. V was trimmed by 6 bases and J by 7 bases, leaving 25 bases between them. The DNA of the CDR3 is TGTGCCATCAGACCTTCGGCGAGGGACTTTGAGAATAATGAGCAGTTCTTC. It translates to CAIRPSARDFENNEQFF.

Of note for this clone: It may be a read error: a sequence one base away is much more abundant. The chain combines TRBV6-1 with TRBJ2-1; D is perhaps TRBD2 (7 bases). With 0 bases removed from V and 7 bases from J, the gap between germline ends came to 10 bases. The CDR3 has 14 amino acids. The germline CDR1 and CDR2 sequences are MNHNS and SASEGT. CDR3 bases: TGTGCCAGCAGTGAAGCGGGGGGGCCTAATGAGCAGTTCTTC. Encoded protein: CASSEAGGPNEQFF.

This rearrangement joins TRBV4-2 to TRBJ2-7; TRBD1 agrees at 10 bases. The CDR3 totals 16 residues. V shed 0 bases and J 7 bases; nucleotides not matched to a gene: 9. Germline-derived CDR1 and CDR2 are LGHNA and YNFKEQ. CDR3 in amino acids: CASSQDKGTGVEEQYF. The CDR3 DNA reads TGTGCCAGCAGCCAAGATAAGGGGACAGGGGTTGAAGAGCAGTACTTC.

The gene calls are TRBV5-4 and TRBJ1-6, with 7 bases identical to TRBD1. The CDR3 sequence is 15 residues long. The germline V gene encodes CDR1 SGHNT and CDR2 YYREEE (reference sequence). Trimming took 4 bases from V and 0 from J; bases not matched to a gene: 1. The CDR3 nucleotides read TGTGCCAGCAGCCGGGACAGCTCCTATAATTCACCCCTCCACTTT. Protein sequence: CASSRDSSYNSPLHF.

The chain carries TRBV9 and TRBJ2-7; D is perhaps TRBD2 (5 bases). With 0 bases removed from V and 7 bases from J, the gap between germline ends came to 17 bases. The CDR3 is 15 amino acids. Germline loops: CDR1 SGDLS, CDR2 YYNGEE. The DNA for the CDR3 is TGTGCCAGCAGCGTAGAAGTATCTGGCACGGGGGAGCAGTACTTC. Its protein is CASSVEVSGTGEQYF.

The V and J genes are TRBV4-1 and TRBJ2-7; 7 bases align to TRBD1. The CDR3 length is 15 residues. Germline CDR1 MGHRA, CDR2 YSYEKL. V lost 0 bases to trimming and J lost 5 bases; unmatched junction nucleotides: 7. The CDR3 is CASSQDIRQGNEQYF. The CDR3 region has the DNA TGCGCCAGCAGCCAAGACATACGACAGGGCAACGAGCAGTACTTC.

V gene TRBV19 combines with J gene TRBJ1-4; weak D call: TRBD1 (5 bases). The CDR3 has 15 residues. Trimming removed 7 bases from V and 3 bases from J, with 15 bases in between. CDR1 is LNHDA, CDR2 SQIVND, per germline (reference sequence). In nucleotides, the CDR3 is TGTGCCAGTACCCAAAGCCGGGGGGCTAATGAAAAACTGTTTTTT. It codes for CASTQSRGANEKLFF.

The V call is TRBV23-1, the J call TRBJ2-5, with TRBD1 matching 12 bases. TRBV23-1 is an open reading frame whose function is uncertain. The CDR3 is 16 amino acids. V lost 8 bases to trimming and J lost 4 bases; unmatched junction nucleotides: 11. This chain's CDR3 is CASVPGTGGLGETQYF. The DNA for the CDR3 is TGCGCCAGCGTACCGGGGACAGGGGGCTTAGGAGAGACCCAGTACTTC.

J is TRBJ2-3 and V is TRBV14, with 7 nucleotides matching TRBD1. The CDR3 consists of 12 residues. CDR1 SGHDN and CDR2 FVKESK come from the germline V gene. Trimming at V came to 8 bases and at J to 1 base, leaving 0 bases not matched to a gene. The CDR3 loop reads CASGQGTDTQYF. The DNA of the CDR3 is TGTGCCAGCGGACAGGGCACAGATACGCAGTATTTT. Combining the CDR3 with reference TRBV14 and TRBJ2-3 gives the whole variable domain EAGVTQFPSHSVIEKGQTVTLRCDPISGHDNLYWYRRVMGKEIKFLLHFVKESKQDESGMPNNRFLAERTGGTYSTLKVQPAELEDSGVYFCASGQGTDTQYFGPGTRLTVL.

The chain uses TRBV19 and TRBJ1-1; 7 bases align to TRBD1. Unmatched junction bases numbered 6, after V lost 7 bases and J lost 1 base. Germline CDR1 and CDR2: LNHDA and SQIVND (reference sequence). The CDR3 consists of 14 residues. CDR3 DNA: TGTGCCAGTACGAGAAGGACAGGGAACACTGAAGCTTTCTTT. Amino acids: CASTRRTGNTEAFF.

This chain links TRBV9 with TRBJ1-4; D not resolved. This CDR3 is 14 amino acids long. Germline V gene sequence: CDR1 SGDLS, CDR2 YYNGEE. V was trimmed by 2 bases and J by 4 bases, leaving 9 bases between them. CDR3 protein: CASSVGRGNEKLFF. DNA for the CDR3: TGTGCCAGCAGCGTGGGCCGGGGTAATGAAAAACTGTTTTTT.

This clone was recorded a few times. The chain joins TRBV30 to TRBJ1-2; 9 positions match TRBD1. The CDR3 consists of 13 residues. Losses at the gene ends were 3 bases for V and 6 bases for J; bases not matched to a gene: 5. The germline V gene has CDR1 GTSNPN and CDR2 SVGIG (reference sequence). CDR3 nucleotide sequence: TGTGCCTGGAGAGATGGGACAGGGAATGGCTACACCTTC. Translation: CAWRDGTGNGYTF.

This clone was seen a single time. The chain carries TRBV6-1 and TRBJ1-4; D perhaps matches TRBD1 (5 bases). CDR1 and CDR2 (germline): MNHNS, SASEGT. The CDR3 is made up of 13 amino acids. V was cut by 5 bases and J by 5 bases, with 9 bases left in between. The CDR3 here is CASSRGVNEKLFF. The CDR3 nucleotides are TGTGCCAGCAGTCGGGGGGTGAATGAAAAACTGTTTTTT.

The V call is TRBV27, the J call TRBJ2-1, with D perhaps TRBD2 (6 bases). Germline CDR1 reads MNHEY; CDR2 reads SMNVEV (reference sequence). This CDR3 has 14 residues. The V end lost 2 bases, the J end lost 9 bases, and 14 bases lay between the germline ends. The CDR3 loop is CASSLSAGNGEQFF. The DNA for the CDR3 is TGTGCCAGCAGTTTAAGCGCGGGGAACGGTGAGCAGTTCTTC.

The rearrangement links TRBV2 to TRBJ2-7; 8 nucleotides line up with TRBD1. Germline loops: CDR1 SNHLY, CDR2 FYNNEI. The V and J ends lost 5 bases and 1 base, in that order; junction bases with no gene match: 7. CDR3 length: 15 residues. The CDR3 DNA reads TGTGCCAGCAGTACAAGGACAGGGAGTTCCTACGAGCAGTACTTC. It is translated as CASSTRTGSSYEQYF.

This clone was detected only once. The CDR3 reads CASSSTWDRGRSYEQYF. The CDR3 DNA is TGTGCCAGCAGCTCCACCTGGGACAGGGGGCGATCCTACGAGCAGTACTTC. The chain combines TRBV7-8 with TRBJ2-7, with 12 bases fitting TRBD1. V shed 4 bases and J 1 base; nucleotides not matched to a gene: 8. CDR1 and CDR2 from the germline V gene are SGHVS and FQNEAQ. This CDR3 is 17 amino acids long.

The chain joins TRBV11-2 to TRBJ1-1; D unresolved. V was cut by 1 base and J by 2 bases, with 2 bases left in between. CDR1 SGHAT and CDR2 FQNNGV come from the germline V gene. This CDR3 comprises 12 residues. In nucleotides, the CDR3 is TGTGCCAGCAGCTTAGCTAACACTGAAGCTTTCTTT. Its protein product is CASSLANTEAFF.

The genes are TRBV5-1 and TRBJ2-5; possibly TRBD2 for D (7 bases). The V gene's germline CDR1 is SGHRS and CDR2 YFSETQ. The CDR3 is made up of 13 amino acids. V was shortened by 4 bases and J by 4 bases, with 11 bases between the two germline ends. The CDR3 reads CASSQRGGETQYF. The CDR3 coding sequence is TGCGCCAGCAGCCAGAGGGGGGGAGAGACCCAGTACTTC.

CDR3 residues: CASSLADTAEHTSTDTQYF. The CDR3 DNA follows: TGCGCCAGCAGCTTGGCCGATACAGCCGAACATACTAGCACAGATACGCAGTATTTT. The V call is TRBV5-1, the J call TRBJ2-3; D is unresolved. Germline loops: CDR1 SGHRS, CDR2 YFSETQ. The CDR3 extends over 19 amino acids. With 0 bases removed from V and 0 bases from J, the gap between germline ends came to 20 bases.

This chain uses TRBV2 with TRBJ2-7; D possibly corresponds to TRBD1 (6 bases). Germline CDR1 and CDR2: SNHLY and FYNNEI. V was shortened by 3 bases and J by 3 bases, with 18 bases between the two germline ends. The CDR3 spans 16 residues. CDR3 sequence: CASSEWPRQDDYEQYF. The CDR3 DNA follows: TGTGCCAGCAGTGAGTGGCCGAGACAGGATGACTACGAGCAGTACTTC.

This sequence joins TRBV5-1 and TRBJ1-1; D call uncertain. V lost 7 bases and J 4 bases, leaving 14 bases between the germline ends. The CDR3 is made up of 13 amino acids. Germline CDR1 reads SGHRS; CDR2 reads YFSETQ. The CDR3 nucleotides are TGCGCCAGCGGCGAGGGAATGGGCACTGAAGCTTTCTTT. Its protein product is CASGEGMGTEAFF.

The rearrangement links TRBV6-1 to TRBJ2-7, with D maybe TRBD1 (5 bases). Germline V gene data show CDR1 as MNHNS and CDR2 as SASEGT. This CDR3 spans 15 amino acids. Trimming removed 2 bases from V and 6 bases from J, with 17 bases in between. The CDR3 DNA reads TGTGCCAGCAGTGAAAGGAGAGGCATTACAGGCGAGCAGTACTTC. Translated: CASSERRGITGEQYF.

The V call is TRBV5-6, the J call TRBJ1-1; maybe TRBD1 (5 bases). V dropped 0 bases and J dropped 4 bases, with 10 bases sitting between them. The CDR3 extends over 14 amino acids. In germline, CDR1 is SGHDT, CDR2 YYEEEE. The DNA for the CDR3 is TGTGCCAGCAGCTTGGTCGGGGGTGTCACTGAAGCTTTCTTT. The encoded protein is CASSLVGGVTEAFF.

The CDR3 spells CAISVPPTLAGGLLGIQYF. DNA of the CDR3: TGTGCCATCAGTGTCCCCCCTACTCTAGCGGGGGGTCTCCTAGGCATTCAGTACTTC. This chain joins TRBV10-3 and TRBJ2-4; 11 bases agree with TRBD2. The CDR3 sequence is 19 residues long. J lost 9 bases, V lost 4 bases, and 20 bases had no gene match. In germline, CDR1 is ENHRY, CDR2 SYGVKD.

This chain uses TRBV15 with TRBJ1-1; possibly TRBD1 for D (5 bases). In germline, CDR1 is LNHNV, CDR2 YYDKDF (reference sequence). Trimming took 1 base from V and 6 from J, leaving 15 bases between them. The CDR3 sequence is 15 residues long. Here the CDR3 reads CATSRVSGEGAEAFF. CDR3 DNA sequence: TGTGCCACCAGCAGAGTAAGCGGGGAAGGGGCTGAAGCTTTCTTT.

This clone was observed a few times. The chain has TRBV6-1 and TRBJ2-7; 7 nucleotides line up with TRBD1. There are 15 residues in the CDR3. The J segment lost 2 bases and the V segment lost 0 bases, leaving 4 bases of the junction unmatched. CDR1 is MNHNS and CDR2 is SASEGT in the germline V gene. CDR3 loop: CASSEAQGPPYEQYF. CDR3 DNA: TGTGCCAGCAGTGAAGCACAGGGGCCTCCCTACGAGCAGTACTTC.